The rows below give T cell receptor beta chains drawn from one sample of a study of cytomegalovirus exposure and HLA in healthy donors. Produced via immunoSEQ multiplex PCR; TCRdb's table is partial and in-frame only. The table records 150,000 to 200,000 clones, under 85% of them present only once. Sequences were obtained from PBMCs. The receptors were gathered from a man aged 18 to 30 in good health and CMV-seronegative. CDR3s include the opening cysteine and the closing phenylalanine or tryptophan. A D gene is named only where the DNA matches it firmly. Not every row has a clone size; where given, it reads once, few, many or a size class.

TRBJ1-2 | TRBV7-9 | NA | NA | CASSLTRSFKHYGYTF | TGTGCCAGCAGCCTGACCAGGTCCTTTAAACACTATGGCTACACCTTC
TRBJ2-7 | TRBV7-9 | TRBD1 | NA | CASSAAKRGLHEQYF | TGTGCCAGCAGCGCGGCCAAAAGGGGGCTCCACGAGCAGTACTTC
TRBJ2-5 | TRBV5-4 | NA | NA | CASSMGGPETQYF | TGTGCCAGCAGTATGGGGGGTCCCGAGACCCAGTACTTC
TRBJ2-5 | TRBV5-1 | TRBD2 | NA | CASSLTSGAFQETQYF | TGCGCCAGCAGCCTGACTAGCGGGGCGTTCCAAGAGACCCAGTACTTC
TRBJ2-1 | TRBV5-5 | TRBD1 | NA | CASSGQGAVSYNEQFF | TGTGCCAGCAGCGGCCAGGGGGCAGTGAGCTACAATGAGCAGTTCTTC
TRBJ1-2 | TRBV7-9 | NA | NA | CASSNHTNNGYTF | TGTGCCAGCAGTAACCACACTAACAATGGCTACACCTTC
TRBJ2-3 | TRBV27 | NA | once | CASSLPIGRLPDTQYF | TGTGCCAGCAGTTTACCTATTGGGCGCCTCCCAGATACGCAGTATTTT
TRBJ1-5 | TRBV7-9 | NA | NA | CASSDPAGGTQPQHF | TGTGCCAGCAGCGACCCAGCCGGCGGAACTCAGCCCCAGCATTTT
TRBJ1-3 | TRBV10-2 | NA | NA | CASSEEDSGNTIYF | TGCGCCAGCAGTGAAGAGGATTCCGGAAACACCATATATTTT
TRBJ2-7 | TRBV5-1 | NA | NA | CASSLAWGLEQYF | TGCGCCAGCAGCTTGGCCTGGGGGCTAGAGCAGTACTTC
TRBJ2-1 | TRBV28 | TRBD1 | NA | CASTPGTGAYNEQFF | TGTGCCAGCACCCCAGGGACAGGCGCCTACAATGAGCAGTTCTTC
TRBJ1-4 | TRBV14 | TRBD1 | NA | CASSQDGDRLIPGNEKLFF | TGTGCCAGCAGCCAAGATGGGGACAGGCTAATTCCAGGCAATGAAAAACTGTTTTTT
TRBJ2-6 | TRBV11-2 | TRBD2 | NA | CASRTGRGGNSGANVLTF | TGTGCCAGCAGGACCGGCCGGGGGGGAAACTCTGGGGCCAACGTCCTGACTTTC
TRBJ2-1 | TRBV30 | TRBD2 | NA | CAWSLAGSNEQFF | TGTGCCTGGAGTCTAGCGGGATCCAATGAGCAGTTCTTC
TRBJ2-3 | TRBV5-1 | NA | NA | CASSLGGLSTDTQYF | TGCGCCAGCAGCTTGGGAGGACTGAGCACAGATACGCAGTATTTT
TRBJ1-6 | TRBV5-1 | TRBD1 | NA | CASSLGDSNWNSPLHF | TGCGCCAGCAGCTTGGGGGACAGCAACTGGAATTCACCCCTCCACTTT
TRBJ2-7 | TRBV5-1 | NA | NA | CASSLTGIYEQYF | TGCGCCAGCAGCTTAACAGGGATCTACGAGCAGTACTTC
TRBJ2-7 | TRBV9 | TRBD1 | NA | CASSPLGAGGSYEQYF | TGTGCCAGCAGCCCCCTGGGGGCAGGGGGATCCTACGAGCAGTACTTC
TRBJ2-3 | TRBV5-4 | NA | once | CASSTDNTDTQYF | TGTGCCAGCAGCACCGACAACACAGATACGCAGTATTTT
TRBJ2-1 | TRBV6-5 | NA | NA | CASSSTGLSNEQFF | TGTGCCAGCAGTTCAACAGGGCTCTCCAATGAGCAGTTCTTC
TRBJ2-6 | TRBV10-3 | NA | few | CAISESFVGAGANVLTF | TGTGCCATCAGTGAGTCTTTTGTCGGGGCTGGGGCCAACGTCCTGACTTTC
TRBJ2-2 | TRBV6-5 | NA | NA | CASSYQDSGELFF | TGTGCCAGCAGTTACCAGGACTCCGGGGAGCTGTTTTTT
TRBJ2-7 | TRBV19 | TRBD1 | NA | CASSIAGQDYEQYF | TGTGCCAGTAGTATCGCGGGACAGGACTACGAGCAGTACTTC
TRBJ1-2 | TRBV6-6 | NA | NA | CASSRDISNYGYTF | TGTGCCAGCAGTCGGGACATAAGTAACTATGGCTACACCTTC
TRBJ2-2 | TRBV5-1 | TRBD1 | NA | CASSLEGGPGELFF | TGCGCCAGCAGCTTGGAAGGGGGCCCCGGGGAGCTGTTTTTT
TRBJ2-7 | TRBV18 | NA | NA | CASSPGQSSDEQYF | TGTGCCAGCTCACCAGGACAGTCCAGTGACGAGCAGTACTTC
TRBJ1-1 | TRBV7-9 | TRBD1 | NA | CASSLAGQANPGAEAFF | TGTGCCAGCAGCTTAGCCGGACAGGCCAACCCGGGGGCTGAAGCTTTCTTT
TRBJ2-7 | TRBV6-1 | NA | NA | CASSRTTVYEQYF | TGTGCCAGCAGTCGCACAACCGTCTACGAGCAGTACTTC
TRBJ2-6 | TRBV11-2 | NA | once | CASSPVRGSGANVLTF | TGTGCCAGCAGCCCCGTTAGGGGCTCTGGGGCCAACGTCCTGACTTTC
TRBJ1-1 | TRBV6-1 | NA | few | CASSDTGVNTEAFF | TGTGCCAGCAGTGATACGGGGGTGAACACTGAAGCTTTCTTT
TRBJ2-2 | TRBV19 | NA | once | CASEKKGPVTGELFF | TGTGCCAGTGAAAAAAAGGGGCCGGTCACCGGGGAGCTGTTTTTT
TRBJ1-1 | TRBV29-1 | NA | NA | CSVEGGSGTEAFF | TGCAGCGTTGAGGGAGGGAGCGGCACTGAAGCTTTCTTT
TRBJ1-5 | TRBV4-1 | NA | NA | CASSQAQGSWGQPQHF | TGCGCCAGCAGCCAAGCGCAGGGTAGTTGGGGTCAGCCCCAGCATTTT
TRBJ2-1 | TRBV10-1 | TRBD2 | NA | CASSESFISGGGENEQFF | TGCGCCAGCAGTGAGTCGTTTATTAGTGGCGGGGGGGAAAATGAGCAGTTCTTC
TRBJ1-1 | TRBV19 | NA | NA | CASINAGPTEAFF | TGTGCCAGTATCAACGCGGGGCCCACTGAAGCTTTCTTT
TRBJ2-1 | TRBV4-1 | NA | NA | CASSLGLGVEQFF | TGCGCCAGCAGCTTAGGCCTAGGAGTTGAGCAGTTCTTC
TRBJ2-7 | TRBV27 | NA | NA | CASSSTGFNYEQYF | TGTGCCAGCAGTTCAACAGGGTTCAACTACGAGCAGTACTTC
TRBJ2-5 | TRBV28 | TRBD1 | few | CASTKGQNQETQYF | TGTGCCAGCACCAAGGGACAGAACCAAGAGACCCAGTACTTC